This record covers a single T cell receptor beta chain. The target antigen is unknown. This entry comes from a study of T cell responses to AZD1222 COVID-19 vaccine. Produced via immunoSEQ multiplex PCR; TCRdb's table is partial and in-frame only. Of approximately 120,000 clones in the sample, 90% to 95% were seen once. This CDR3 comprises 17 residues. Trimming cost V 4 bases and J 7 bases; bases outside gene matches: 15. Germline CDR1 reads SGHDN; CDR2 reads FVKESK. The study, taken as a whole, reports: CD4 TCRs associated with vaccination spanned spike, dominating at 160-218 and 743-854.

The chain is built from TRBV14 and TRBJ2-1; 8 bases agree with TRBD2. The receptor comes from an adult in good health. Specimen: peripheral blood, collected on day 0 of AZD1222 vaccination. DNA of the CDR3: TGTGCCAGCAGCCGGACGGGGATCGGGACTAGGGGGAATGAGCAGTTCTTC. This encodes CASSRTGIGTRGNEQFF.